These 28 T cell receptor beta chains were sequenced from one sample in a study of siplizumab effects on memory and regulatory T cells. Libraries were prepared by immunoSEQ multiplex PCR; TCRdb keeps only in-frame clonotypes and omits some of them. In the table there are 100,000 or so clones, 80% to 95% of which are singletons. Sequencing used CD4+ T cells sorted from blood. The receptors stem from a human donor in good health.

This clone has ten or more counts. The chain links TRBV5-1 to TRBJ2-1; 7 nucleotides align to TRBD1. There are 15 residues in the CDR3. J lost 10 bases, V lost 7 bases, and 17 bases had no gene match. Germline values: CDR1 SGHRS, CDR2 YFSETQ. CDR3 residues: CASSPRTGPRREQFF. The CDR3 nucleotides are TGCGCCAGCTCCCCTCGGACAGGTCCCAGGAGGGAGCAGTTCTTC.

The chain is built from TRBV29-1 and TRBJ1-5; D might be TRBD1 (6 bases). Trimming removed 6 bases from V and 5 bases from J, with 20 bases in between. The CDR3 runs to 15 residues. CDR1 SQVTM and CDR2 ANQGSEA come from the germline V gene. CDR3 nucleotides: TGCAGCGTCCGGGGACACTACCCGGGGCATCAGCCCCAGCATTTT. Protein product: CSVRGHYPGHQPQHF.

The chain has TRBV6-1 and TRBJ1-3; D unresolved. The CDR3 is made up of 13 amino acids. Germline CDR1 reads MNHNS; CDR2 reads SASEGT. The V end lost 4 bases, the J end lost 2 bases, and 6 bases lay between the germline ends. CDR3 sequence: CASSARTGNTIYF. The CDR3 DNA follows: TGTGCCAGCAGTGCCCGTACTGGAAACACCATATATTTT.

CDR3 residues: CASSLGSEGQETQYF. Written as DNA, the CDR3 is TGTGCCAGCAGCTTAGGGTCGGAGGGACAAGAGACCCAGTACTTC. V and J are TRBV11-3 and TRBJ2-5; TRBD2 is a possible D gene (6 bases). The CDR3 length is 15 residues. The V end was cut by 1 base, the J end by 2 bases, with 11 bases between. From germline, CDR1 is SGHNT and CDR2 YENEEA.

CDR3 coding DNA: TGTGCCAGCAGTTTGGACAGGGGGACAGGATCACCCCTCCACTTT. It translates to CASSLDRGTGSPLHF. The chain recombines TRBV6-5 with TRBJ1-6, with TRBD1 identical over 10 bases. The CDR3 has 15 amino acids. Germline trimming cut 4 bases from V and 10 bases from J; bases unmatched to any gene: 7. Germline assignment: CDR1 MNHEY and CDR2 SVGAGI.

The chain recombines TRBV5-1 with TRBJ1-1; D possibly corresponds to TRBD1 (5 bases). The CDR3 contains 15 residues. With 0 bases removed from V and 5 bases from J, the gap between germline ends came to 14 bases. Germline V CDR1 and CDR2: SGHRS, YFSETQ. The CDR3 protein is CASSLVAGGGTEAFF. The CDR3 DNA follows: TGCGCCAGCAGCTTGGTAGCGGGGGGAGGGACTGAAGCTTTCTTT. Based on the CDR3 plus reference TRBV5-1 and TRBJ1-1, the full variable domain is KAGVTQTPRYLIKTRGQQVTLSCSPISGHRSVSWYQQTPGQGLQFLFEYFSETQRNKGNFPGRFSGRQFSNSRSEMNVSTLELGDSALYLCASSLVAGGGTEAFFGQGTRLTVV.

The chain combines TRBV6-6 with TRBJ1-5; TRBD1 is a possible D gene (6 bases). Trimming shortened V by 8 bases and J by 1 base, and 18 bases separated the two germline ends. The length of the CDR3 is 16 residues. Per the germline V gene, CDR1 is MNHNY and CDR2 is SVGAGI (reference sequence). Written as DNA, the CDR3 is TGTGCCAGCCTTTCAGGCACAGGGCAAAGCAATCAGCCCCAGCATTTT. Its translation is CASLSGTGQSNQPQHF.

The V call is TRBV5-4, the J call TRBJ2-1; 12 bases align to TRBD2. The germline gives CDR1 SGHNT, CDR2 YYREEE (reference sequence). V dropped 4 bases and J dropped 0; count of bases not matched to a gene: 8. The CDR3 extends over 18 amino acids. The CDR3 DNA reads TGTGCCAGCAGCACCCCGACTAGCGGGAGTAGCTCCTACAATGAGCAGTTCTTC. It yields the protein CASSTPTSGSSSYNEQFF.

The V gene is TRBV28, the J gene TRBJ1-2, with D possibly TRBD1 on 5 matching bases. V shed 3 bases and J shed 8 bases, with 19 bases lying between them. The CDR3 covers 15 residues. Germline CDR1 reads MDHEN; CDR2 reads SYDVKM. CDR3 sequence (DNA): TGTGCCAGCAGTTTTGATAGTCTCAGGGTCGGAGGCTACACCTTC. This codes for CASSFDSLRVGGYTF.

The chain recombines TRBV6-4 with TRBJ2-2; tentative D call: TRBD2 (6 bases). CDR1 is MRHNA, CDR2 SNTAGT, per germline. There are 15 residues in the CDR3. The V end was cut by 2 bases, the J end by 6 bases, with 13 bases between. The DNA for the CDR3 is TGTGCCAGCAGTGACCCCGCGTCGGGGGCCGGGGAGCTGTTTTTT. It specifies CASSDPASGAGELFF.

The chain is built from TRBV7-8 and TRBJ2-7, with D possibly matching TRBD2 (6 bases). The V end was cut by 8 bases, the J end by 2 bases, with 22 bases between. Per germline, CDR1 SGHVS and CDR2 FQNEAQ. This CDR3 contains 16 residues. CDR3 protein: CASGGFYRPQTYEQYF. The CDR3 nucleotides read TGTGCCAGCGGGGGGTTTTATCGTCCTCAAACCTACGAGCAGTACTTC.

The rearrangement joins TRBV7-3 to TRBJ2-3; 10 nucleotides match TRBD2. V lost 2 bases to trimming and J lost 4 bases; unmatched junction nucleotides: 6. The CDR3 has 16 residues. Germline-derived CDR1 and CDR2 are SGHTA and FQGTGA. The CDR3 DNA sequence: TGTGCCAGCAGCTTAGGGGCTAGCGGGAGTTCAGATACGCAGTATTTT. Translation: CASSLGASGSSDTQYF.

V gene TRBV15 combines with J gene TRBJ2-7; D remains ambiguous. Germline CDR1 and CDR2: LNHNV and YYDKDF (reference sequence). This CDR3 is 18 amino acids long. The V gene lost 1 base and the J gene lost 2 bases, with 21 bases spanning the gap. CDR3 DNA: TGTGCCACCAGCAGAGGGGTACACAGCCCACGGCAGCCCTACGAGCAGTACTTC. This translates into CATSRGVHSPRQPYEQYF.

The rearrangement joins TRBV6-5 to TRBJ1-2; 8 nucleotides line up with TRBD1. J was trimmed by 5 bases and V by 6 bases; bases with no gene match: 5. From germline, CDR1 is MNHEY and CDR2 SVGAGI. The CDR3 runs to 13 residues. The CDR3 reads CASRRTGGYGYTF. Here the CDR3 DNA reads TGTGCCAGCAGACGCACAGGGGGATATGGCTACACCTTC.

V usage is TRBV30 and J usage is TRBJ2-2; D is ambiguous. This CDR3 spans 15 amino acids. CDR1 is GTSNPN and CDR2 is SVGIG in the germline V gene (reference sequence). Trimming took off 2 bases at V and 0 bases at J, with 10 bases between the two ends. As DNA, the CDR3 is TGTGCCTGGAGTTTCACCGGAGCGAACACCGGGGAGCTGTTTTTT. Protein: CAWSFTGANTGELFF.

This clone was observed once. The chain combines TRBV27 with TRBJ2-5; 8 bases are a match to TRBD2. This CDR3 has 15 residues. V dropped 4 bases and J dropped 1; count of bases not matched to a gene: 5. Germline-derived CDR1 and CDR2 are MNHEY and SMNVEV (reference sequence). CDR3 sequence (DNA): TGTGCCAGCAGTTACTTAGCGGGGCGCCAAGAGACCCAGTACTTC. As protein: CASSYLAGRQETQYF.

V usage is TRBV6-5 and J usage is TRBJ2-7, with D possibly TRBD1 on 6 matching bases. Trimming shortened V by 5 bases and J by 1 base, and 15 bases separated the two germline ends. The CDR3 is 15 residues long. CDR1 is MNHEY and CDR2 is SVGAGI in the germline V gene. CDR3 nucleotides: TGTGCCAGCAGTATAACAGGGTTAGGATCCTACGAGCAGTACTTC. Translation gives CASSITGLGSYEQYF.

As to this clone: The junction shows a germline mismatch at one end, possibly a read error. The chain joins TRBV2 to TRBJ2-7; the D gene is possibly TRBD2 (6 bases). The germline V gene has CDR1 SNHLY and CDR2 FYNNEI. The CDR3 sequence is 11 residues long. CDR3 sequence reads: CASGSRGSPDF. In DNA form, the CDR3 reads TGTGCCAGCGGTTCCCGGGGGTCCCCGGACTTC. Full variable domain (remainder filled in from reference TRBV2 and TRBJ2-7): EPEVTQTPSHQVTQMGQEVILRCVPISNHLYFYWYRQILGQKVEFLVSFYNNEISEKSEIFDDQFSVERPDGSNFTLKIRSTKLEDSAMYFCASGSRGSPDFGPGTRLTVT.

The chain has TRBV7-8 and TRBJ2-7; no reliable D call. Germline CDR1 SGHVS, CDR2 FQNEAQ. The V gene lost 0 bases and the J gene lost 2 bases, with 14 bases spanning the gap. The CDR3 sequence is 16 residues long. Here the CDR3 reads CASSLAKGKNPYEQYF. The CDR3 coding sequence is TGTGCCAGCAGCTTAGCGAAAGGGAAAAACCCCTACGAGCAGTACTTC.

The chain joins TRBV5-1 to TRBJ2-7; 8 positions match TRBD1. Germline CDR1 is SGHRS and CDR2 is YFSETQ. CDR3 length: 16 amino acids. Trimming removed 0 bases from V and 0 bases from J; junction bases left unmatched: 5. CDR3 bases: TGCGCCAGCAGCTTGGTGCGACAGGGGAGCTCCTACGAGCAGTACTTC. It encodes CASSLVRQGSSYEQYF. The whole variable domain, remainder taken from reference TRBV5-1 and TRBJ2-7, is KAGVTQTPRYLIKTRGQQVTLSCSPISGHRSVSWYQQTPGQGLQFLFEYFSETQRNKGNFPGRFSGRQFSNSRSEMNVSTLELGDSALYLCASSLVRQGSSYEQYFGPGTRLTVT.

The V gene is TRBV5-1, the J gene TRBJ2-7; tentatively, D is TRBD2 (5 bases). V lost 3 bases and J 7 bases, leaving 17 bases between the germline ends. The CDR3 loop spans 14 amino acids. Germline CDR1 SGHRS, CDR2 YFSETQ. CDR3 DNA: TGCGCCAGCAGCTCAGCGGCGGGTTCCCCGGAGCAGTACTTC. This gives the protein CASSSAAGSPEQYF.

Of note for this clone: The same CDR3 can be traced to other DNA sequences in this sample. V gene TRBV27 combines with J gene TRBJ1-5; 7 bases are a match to TRBD1. V lost 0 bases and J lost 0; bases outside the gene matches: 5. There are 17 residues in the CDR3. Germline CDR1 and CDR2: MNHEY and SMNVEV (reference sequence). The CDR3 loop is CASSLSGTEYSNQPQHF. As DNA, the CDR3 is TGTGCCAGCAGTTTATCAGGGACAGAATATAGCAATCAGCCCCAGCATTTT.

The J gene is TRBJ2-7, the V gene TRBV5-4; D might be TRBD2 (6 bases). V lost 2 bases, J lost 3 bases, and 15 bases lay in between. This CDR3 is built from 15 residues. The germline CDR1 and CDR2 sequences are SGHNT and YYREEE (reference sequence). The DNA of the CDR3 is TGTGCCAGCAGCTTCCGGGGGTGGACGGTCTACGAGCAGTACTTC. It is translated as CASSFRGWTVYEQYF.

V gene TRBV28 combines with J gene TRBJ1-4; tentative D call: TRBD1 (6 bases). The CDR3 has 14 amino acids. V dropped 5 bases and J dropped 3 bases, with 10 bases sitting between them. Germline V gene sequence: CDR1 MDHEN, CDR2 SYDVKM. The CDR3 nucleotides are TGTGCCAGCAGTCAATGGACAGCTAATGAAAAACTGTTTTTT. It yields the protein CASSQWTANEKLFF.

Concerning this clone itself: This same CDR3 is encoded by further DNA sequences in the sample. The chain is built from TRBV27 and TRBJ2-2; 9 nucleotides line up with TRBD2. The CDR3 is made up of 15 amino acids. V shed 3 bases, J shed 5 bases, and the junction held 4 bases outside the gene matches. Per germline, CDR1 MNHEY and CDR2 SMNVEV (reference sequence). The CDR3 loop reads CASSFRGGGTGELFF. The DNA for the CDR3 is TGTGCCAGCAGTTTTCGCGGGGGGGGGACCGGGGAGCTGTTTTTT.

The chain recombines TRBV27 with TRBJ2-6; D remains unclear. Trimming left V 2 bases short and J 2 bases short, with 16 bases between. Germline CDR1 and CDR2: MNHEY and SMNVEV (reference sequence). The CDR3 length is 18 residues. The chain's CDR3 is CASSLNPSTFAGANVLTF. CDR3 sequence (DNA): TGTGCCAGCAGTTTAAACCCCTCGACATTCGCTGGGGCCAACGTCCTGACTTTC.

V and J are TRBV11-2 and TRBJ1-5; D is unclear. Trimming left V 2 bases short and J 5 bases short, with 7 bases between. The CDR3 consists of 13 residues. Germline values: CDR1 SGHAT, CDR2 FQNNGV. CDR3 nucleotides: TGTGCCAGCAGCTTAAAGATGGATCAGCCCCAGCATTTT. Translating gives CASSLKMDQPQHF.

This chain joins TRBV19 and TRBJ2-7; 10 nucleotides match TRBD1. Germline trimming cut 8 bases from V and 3 bases from J; bases unmatched to any gene: 13. Germline V gene sequence: CDR1 LNHDA, CDR2 SQIVND (reference sequence). CDR3 length equals 16 residues. CDR3 protein: CASREDRGKGNYEQYF. DNA for the CDR3: TGTGCCAGTCGAGAGGACAGGGGGAAGGGAAACTACGAGCAGTACTTC.